Shown below are 17 T cell receptor beta chains from a single sample sequenced in a study of identical twins. A single record per CDR3 protein comes from TCRdb applying MiXCR to the 5' RACE reads. The sample records about 470,000 distinct CDR3 sequences, 20% to 25% being singletons. This sample also appeared in a second study, on T cells expressing NK-cell markers.

The material sequenced was CD4+ T cells sorted from blood. All receptors come from a woman aged 18-30 years in good health.

Only a few counts were recorded for this clonotype. The chain recombines TRBV10-3 with TRBJ2-1; D call uncertain. V was clipped by 8 bases and J by 6 bases, with 5 bases between them. The CDR3 extends over 10 amino acids. The germline V gene encodes CDR1 ENHRY and CDR2 SYGVKD. CDR3 coding DNA: TGTGCCATCGCGTCCAATGAGCAGTTCTTC. The encoded protein is CAIASNEQFF.

This clonotype was detected a few times. This rearrangement joins TRBV20-1 to TRBJ2-1; TRBD2 matches at 7 bases. Germline CDR1 reads DFQATT; CDR2 reads SNEGSKA (reference sequence). J was trimmed by 2 bases and V by 1 base; bases with no gene match: 5. The CDR3 totals 15 residues. The CDR3 DNA reads TGCAGTGCTAGAGCGGGGGGTAGGGCCTACAATGAGCAGTTCTTC. Residues: CSARAGGRAYNEQFF.

The chain combines TRBV5-1 with TRBJ1-1, with 7 bases fitting TRBD1. The CDR3 length is 13 residues. After removal of 2 bases from V and 5 bases from J, the junction contained 3 bases not matched to a gene. Germline V gives CDR1 SGHRS, CDR2 YFSETQ. The CDR3 DNA follows: TGCGCCAGCAGCTTTACAGGGGTTACTGAAGCTTTCTTT. Residues: CASSFTGVTEAFF.

This clonotype appeared a few times. The chain couples TRBV15 to TRBJ1-2; D perhaps matches TRBD1 (6 bases). The CDR3 has 16 residues. Trimming stripped 0 bases from V and 6 bases from J, with 17 bases between. CDR1 is LNHNV, CDR2 YYDKDF, per germline (reference sequence). CDR3 protein: CATSREAGGGRNGYTF. CDR3 sequence (DNA): TGTGCCACCAGCAGAGAGGCCGGCGGGGGCAGGAATGGCTACACCTTC.

V usage is TRBV12-5 and J usage is TRBJ2-5; D might be TRBD1 (6 bases). The V gene's germline CDR1 is LGHNT and CDR2 FRNRAP. The V end was cut by 0 bases, the J end by 2 bases, with 13 bases between. The CDR3 totals 16 residues. The CDR3 nucleotides are TGTGCTAGTGGTTTGGTACCCGGGACAATGCAAGAGACCCAGTACTTC. Its translation is CASGLVPGTMQETQYF. Full variable domain (rest looked up from reference TRBV12-5 and TRBJ2-5): DARVTQTPRHKVTEMGQEVTMRCQPILGHNTVFWYRQTMMQGLELLAYFRNRAPLDDSGMPKDRFSAEMPDATLATLKIQPSEPRDSAVYFCASGLVPGTMQETQYFGPGTRLLVL.

This clonotype was seen once. This CDR3 is CATTDRVQGETQYF. In DNA, the CDR3 is TGTGCCACTACGGACAGGGTCCAGGGAGAGACCCAGTACTTC. The genes are TRBV24-1 and TRBJ2-5, with TRBD1 matching 8 bases. This CDR3 contains 14 residues. The V gene's germline CDR1 is KGHDR and CDR2 SFDVKD. V lost 10 bases and J lost 4; bases outside the gene matches: 10.

The chain links TRBV20-1 to TRBJ2-7; the match to TRBD1 covers 8 bases. V dropped 6 bases and J dropped 2; count of bases not matched to a gene: 6. The germline V gene has CDR1 DFQATT and CDR2 SNEGSKA (reference sequence). The CDR3 extends over 13 amino acids. The CDR3 is CSALDREPYEQYF. The CDR3 nucleotides are TGCAGTGCCCTGGACAGGGAACCCTACGAGCAGTACTTC.

This clonotype was picked up a small number of times. The chain has TRBV3-1 and TRBJ2-7; TRBD2 agrees at 12 bases. The CDR3 consists of 15 residues. Germline V lookup: CDR1 LGHDT, CDR2 YNNKEL (reference sequence). V lost 5 bases and J lost 3; bases outside the gene matches: 5. DNA of the CDR3: TGTGCCAGCAGCAACGGACTAGCGGGGAACTACGAGCAGTACTTC. Its translation: CASSNGLAGNYEQYF.

There are a few counts of this clonotype. This sequence joins TRBV2 and TRBJ2-7; a weak D match, TRBD2 (5 bases). The CDR3 is 15 amino acids. Trimming stripped 4 bases from V and 7 bases from J, with 20 bases between. CDR1 and CDR2 (germline): SNHLY, FYNNEI. CDR3 bases: TGTGCCAGCAGTGGGAGCGGAAACACGCGTCGGGAGCAGTACTTC. Protein product: CASSGSGNTRREQYF.

This clonotype was observed at least ten times. V is TRBV12-3 or TRBV12-4 and J is TRBJ1-5; 7 bases match TRBD1. The CDR3 contains 13 residues. The ends lost 6 bases at V and 7 bases at J; junction bases unmatched: 6. The CDR3: CASSPGQAQPQHF. CDR3 sequence (DNA): TGTGCCAGCAGCCCAGGACAGGCCCAGCCCCAGCATTTT.

The chain couples TRBV6-2 or TRBV6-3 to TRBJ2-7; 9 bases are shared with TRBD1. There are 14 residues in the CDR3. V lost 5 bases to trimming and J lost 3 bases; unmatched junction nucleotides: 5. The germline V gene has CDR1 MNHEY and CDR2 SVGEGT. DNA for the CDR3: TGTGCCAGCAGTACCGAGGGACAGGGCTACGAGCAGTACTTC. It codes for CASSTEGQGYEQYF.

This clonotype was seen a handful of times. The chain uses TRBV14 and TRBJ2-7; possibly TRBD2 for D (7 bases). V dropped 6 bases and J dropped 4 bases, with 16 bases sitting between them. The CDR3 covers 14 residues. Germline CDR1 reads SGHDN; CDR2 reads FVKESK. The CDR3 spells CASRPSGGLYEQYF. DNA of the CDR3: TGTGCCAGCAGACCTTCCGGGGGGCTTTACGAGCAGTACTTC.

There are a few counts of this clonotype. The chain employs TRBV20-1 and TRBJ2-3, with D perhaps matching TRBD2 (6 bases). The CDR3 totals 13 residues. Germline CDR1 and CDR2: DFQATT and SNEGSKA (reference sequence). The germline V and J ends were trimmed by 3 bases and 6 bases, with 13 bases remaining between them. DNA of the CDR3: TGCAGTGCTAGTCCTTGGGGGAGGGATACGCAGTATTTT. Encoded protein: CSASPWGRDTQYF.

The chain uses TRBV7-6 and TRBJ2-2; D might be TRBD2 (6 bases). CDR1 and CDR2 (germline): SGHVS, FNYEAQ. Trimming pared 1 base from V and 6 bases from J, leaving 9 bases between. The length of the CDR3 is 14 residues. The CDR3 loop is CASSLGGGAGELFF. DNA of the CDR3: TGTGCCAGCAGCTTAGGGGGAGGAGCCGGGGAGCTGTTTTTT.

This rearrangement joins TRBV12-3 or TRBV12-4 to TRBJ2-5; 10 bases are a match to TRBD1. The V and J ends lost 4 bases and 0 bases, in that order; junction bases with no gene match: 5. The CDR3 is 16 amino acids. Written as DNA, the CDR3 is TGTGCCAGCAGTTCGAGGACAGGGGGACACCAAGAGACCCAGTACTTC. Encoded protein: CASSSRTGGHQETQYF.

This clonotype was found a few times. V gene TRBV25-1 combines with J gene TRBJ2-3; a weak D match, TRBD2 (5 bases). V shed 6 bases and J shed 2 bases, with 9 bases lying between them. There are 13 residues in the CDR3. Germline V gene data show CDR1 as MGHDK and CDR2 as SYGVNS. CDR3 in amino acids: CASSGVNTDTQYF. The CDR3 nucleotides are TGTGCCAGCAGCGGGGTAAACACAGATACGCAGTATTTT.

This clonotype has more than one count but fewer than ten. The genes are TRBV7-2 and TRBJ1-1, with D unresolved. CDR1 is SGHTA and CDR2 is FQGNSA in the germline V gene. V shed 4 bases and J shed 7 bases, with 7 bases lying between them. The CDR3 runs to 11 residues. The DNA for the CDR3 is TGTGCCAGCAGCTCGGACGTTGAAGCTTTCTTT. Its translation: CASSSDVEAFF.